This T cell receptor (beta chain) was obtained from a study of a mutant IDH1 vaccine in newly diagnosed glioma. The wider study: Vaccination started 4-6 weeks after radiotherapy alone, or with temozolomide cycles. The study held visit V12 at week 35 and visit V13 at week 47.

The repertoire was sequenced with immunoSEQ multiplex PCR; TCRdb's copy has only in-frame clones and lacks some. The sample contains around 61,000 clones, about 79% of which appear only once. Time point indicated: week 47, end of study. In the vaccine, a single dose held 300 ug of the mutant IDH1 20-mer peptide, along with topical imiquimod. This clone was seen only once. Its antigen is not known. V was trimmed by 6 bases and J by 8 bases, leaving 16 bases between them. This CDR3 spans 14 amino acids. Looked up from germline, CDR1 is SNHLY and CDR2 is FYNNEI. Findings of the study overall: Among top peripheral T cell clonotypes, changes seemed unrelated to pseudoprogression. Patients mounted vaccine-induced immune responses in just over 90% of cases.

The material sequenced was PBMCs, taken from a glioma patient whose treatment included an IDH1 peptide vaccine. The V gene is TRBV2, the J gene TRBJ1-4; D gene unclear. This TCR derives from a man over 45 with glioma. The CDR3 DNA sequence: TGTGCCAGCAGCATAGGAGAGCTAGGAGAAAAACTGTTTTTT. This codes for CASSIGELGEKLFF.